This TCR beta chain stems from a study of T cell responses to AZD1222 COVID-19 vaccine. Overall study findings and caveats: Only after the peak T cell response were repertoires sampled.

In regard to this clone: The antigen is unknown.

CDR1 and CDR2 (germline): SNHLY, FYNNEI. The CDR3 runs to 14 residues. Trimming cost V 4 bases and J 1 base, with 7 bases left between them. The method was immunoSEQ multiplex PCR; TCRdb's version includes in-frame clones alone and lacks a portion of them. The table includes about 120,000 clones, roughly 90% detected once. V gene TRBV2 combines with J gene TRBJ2-2, with D tentatively TRBD2 (5 bases). The origin of this receptor is an adult in good health. The specimen was peripheral blood, collected on day 0 of AZD1222 vaccination. In DNA form, the CDR3 reads TGTGCCAGCAGTGCGAGGGTGAACACCGGGGAGCTGTTTTTT. Its protein product is CASSARVNTGELFF.